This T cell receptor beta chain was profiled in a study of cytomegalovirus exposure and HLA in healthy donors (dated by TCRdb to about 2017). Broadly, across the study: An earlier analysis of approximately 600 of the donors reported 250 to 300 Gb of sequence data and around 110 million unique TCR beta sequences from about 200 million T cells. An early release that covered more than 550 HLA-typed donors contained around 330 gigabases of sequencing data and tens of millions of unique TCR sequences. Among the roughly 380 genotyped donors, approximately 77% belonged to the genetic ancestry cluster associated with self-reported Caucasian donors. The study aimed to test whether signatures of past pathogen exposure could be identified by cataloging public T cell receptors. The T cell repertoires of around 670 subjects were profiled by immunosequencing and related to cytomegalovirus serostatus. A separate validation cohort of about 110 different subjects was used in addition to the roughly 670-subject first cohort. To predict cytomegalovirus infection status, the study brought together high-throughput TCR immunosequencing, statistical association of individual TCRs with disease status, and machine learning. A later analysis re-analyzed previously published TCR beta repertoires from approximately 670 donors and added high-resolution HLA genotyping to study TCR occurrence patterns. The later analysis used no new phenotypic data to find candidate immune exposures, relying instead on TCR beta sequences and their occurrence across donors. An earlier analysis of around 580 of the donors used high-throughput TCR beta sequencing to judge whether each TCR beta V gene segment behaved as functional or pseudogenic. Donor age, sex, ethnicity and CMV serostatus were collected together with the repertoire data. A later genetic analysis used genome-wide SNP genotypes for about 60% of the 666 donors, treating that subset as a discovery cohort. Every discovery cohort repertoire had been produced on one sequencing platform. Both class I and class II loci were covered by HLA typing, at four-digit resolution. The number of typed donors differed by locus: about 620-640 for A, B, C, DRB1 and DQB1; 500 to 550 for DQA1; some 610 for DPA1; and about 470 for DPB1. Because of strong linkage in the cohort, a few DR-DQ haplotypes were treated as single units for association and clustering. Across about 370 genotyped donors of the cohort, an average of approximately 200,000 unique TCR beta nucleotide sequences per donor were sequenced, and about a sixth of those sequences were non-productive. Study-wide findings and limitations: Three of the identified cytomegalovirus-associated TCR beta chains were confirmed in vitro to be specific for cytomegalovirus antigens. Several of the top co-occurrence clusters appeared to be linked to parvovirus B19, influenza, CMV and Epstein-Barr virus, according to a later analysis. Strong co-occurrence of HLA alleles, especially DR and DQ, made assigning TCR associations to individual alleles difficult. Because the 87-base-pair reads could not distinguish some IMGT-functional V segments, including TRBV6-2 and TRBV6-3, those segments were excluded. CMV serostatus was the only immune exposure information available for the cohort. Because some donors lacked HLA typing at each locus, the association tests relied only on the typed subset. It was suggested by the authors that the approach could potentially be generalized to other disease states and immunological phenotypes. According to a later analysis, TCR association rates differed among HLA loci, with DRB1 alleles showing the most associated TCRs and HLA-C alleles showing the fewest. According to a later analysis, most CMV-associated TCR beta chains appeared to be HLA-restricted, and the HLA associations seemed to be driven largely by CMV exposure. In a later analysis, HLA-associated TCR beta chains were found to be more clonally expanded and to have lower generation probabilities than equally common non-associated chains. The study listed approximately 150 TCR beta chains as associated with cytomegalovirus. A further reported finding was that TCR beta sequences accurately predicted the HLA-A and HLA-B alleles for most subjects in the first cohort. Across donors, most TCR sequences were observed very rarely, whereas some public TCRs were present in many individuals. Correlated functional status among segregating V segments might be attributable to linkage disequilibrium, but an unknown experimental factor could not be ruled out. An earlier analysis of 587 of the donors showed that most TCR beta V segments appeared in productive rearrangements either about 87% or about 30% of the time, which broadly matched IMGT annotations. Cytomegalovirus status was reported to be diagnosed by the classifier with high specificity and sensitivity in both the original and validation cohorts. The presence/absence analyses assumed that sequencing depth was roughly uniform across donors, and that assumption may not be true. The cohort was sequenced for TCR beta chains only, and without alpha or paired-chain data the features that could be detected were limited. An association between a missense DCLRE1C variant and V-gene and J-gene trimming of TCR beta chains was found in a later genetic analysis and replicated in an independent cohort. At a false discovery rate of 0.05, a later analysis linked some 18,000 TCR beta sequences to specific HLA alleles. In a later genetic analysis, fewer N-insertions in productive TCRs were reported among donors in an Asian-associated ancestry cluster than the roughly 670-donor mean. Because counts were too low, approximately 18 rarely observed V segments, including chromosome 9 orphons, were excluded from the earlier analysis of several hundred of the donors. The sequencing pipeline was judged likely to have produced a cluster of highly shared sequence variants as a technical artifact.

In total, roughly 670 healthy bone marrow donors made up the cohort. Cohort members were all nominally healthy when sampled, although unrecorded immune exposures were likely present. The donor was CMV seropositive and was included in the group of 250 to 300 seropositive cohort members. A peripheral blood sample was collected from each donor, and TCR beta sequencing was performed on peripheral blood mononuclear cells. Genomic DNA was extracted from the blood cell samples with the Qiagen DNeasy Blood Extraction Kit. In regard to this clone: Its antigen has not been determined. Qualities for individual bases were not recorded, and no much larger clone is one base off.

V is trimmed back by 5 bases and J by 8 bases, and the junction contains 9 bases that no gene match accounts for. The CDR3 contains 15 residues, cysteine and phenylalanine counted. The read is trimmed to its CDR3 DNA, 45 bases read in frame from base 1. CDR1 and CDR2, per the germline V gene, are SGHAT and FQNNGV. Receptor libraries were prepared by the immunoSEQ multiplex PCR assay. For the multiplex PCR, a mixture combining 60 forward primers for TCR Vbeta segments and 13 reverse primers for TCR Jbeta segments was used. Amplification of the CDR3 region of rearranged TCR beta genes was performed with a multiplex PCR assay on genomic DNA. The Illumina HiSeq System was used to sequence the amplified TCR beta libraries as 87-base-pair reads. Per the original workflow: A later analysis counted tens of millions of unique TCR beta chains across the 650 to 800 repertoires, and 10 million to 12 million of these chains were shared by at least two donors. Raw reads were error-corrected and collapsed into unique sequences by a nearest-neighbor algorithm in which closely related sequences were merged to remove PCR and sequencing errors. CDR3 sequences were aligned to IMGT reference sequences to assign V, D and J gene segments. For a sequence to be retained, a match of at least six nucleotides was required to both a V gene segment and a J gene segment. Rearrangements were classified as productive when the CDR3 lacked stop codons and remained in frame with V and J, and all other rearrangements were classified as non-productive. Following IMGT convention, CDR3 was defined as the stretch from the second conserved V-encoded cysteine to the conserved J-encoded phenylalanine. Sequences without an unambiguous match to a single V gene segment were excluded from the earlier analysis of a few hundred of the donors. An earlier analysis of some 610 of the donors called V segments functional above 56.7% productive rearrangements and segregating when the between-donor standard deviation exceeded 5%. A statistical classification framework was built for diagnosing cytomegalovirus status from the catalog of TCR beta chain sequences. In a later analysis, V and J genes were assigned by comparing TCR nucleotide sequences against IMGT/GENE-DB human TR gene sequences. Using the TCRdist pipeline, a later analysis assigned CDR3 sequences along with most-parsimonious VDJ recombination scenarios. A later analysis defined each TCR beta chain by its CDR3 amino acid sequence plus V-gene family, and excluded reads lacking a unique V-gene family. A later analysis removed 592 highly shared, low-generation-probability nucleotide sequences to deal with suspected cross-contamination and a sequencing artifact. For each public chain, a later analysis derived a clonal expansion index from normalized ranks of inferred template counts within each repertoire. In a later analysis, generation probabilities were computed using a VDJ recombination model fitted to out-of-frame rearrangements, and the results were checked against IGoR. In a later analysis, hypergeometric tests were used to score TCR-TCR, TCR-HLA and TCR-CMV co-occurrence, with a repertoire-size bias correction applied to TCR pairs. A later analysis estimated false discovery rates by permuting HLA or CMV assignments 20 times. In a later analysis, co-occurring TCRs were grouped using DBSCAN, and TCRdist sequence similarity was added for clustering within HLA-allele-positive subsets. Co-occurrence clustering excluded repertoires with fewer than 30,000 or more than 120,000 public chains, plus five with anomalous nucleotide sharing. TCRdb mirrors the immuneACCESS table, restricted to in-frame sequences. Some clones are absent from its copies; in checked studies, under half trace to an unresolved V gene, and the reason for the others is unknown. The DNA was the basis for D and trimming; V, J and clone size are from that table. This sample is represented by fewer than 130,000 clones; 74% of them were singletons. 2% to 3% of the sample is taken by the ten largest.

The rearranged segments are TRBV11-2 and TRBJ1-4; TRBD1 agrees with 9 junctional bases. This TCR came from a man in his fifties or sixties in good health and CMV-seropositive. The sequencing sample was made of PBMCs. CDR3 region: CASSAWDREREKLFF. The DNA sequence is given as TGTGCCAGCAGCGCCTGGGACAGGGAACGGGAAAAACTGTTTTTT.